A selection of T cell receptor beta chains follows, all from one sample in a study of CD8 T cells in Susac syndrome. A single record per CDR3 protein comes from TCRdb applying MiXCR to the immunoSEQ multiplex PCR reads. The sample lists 130,000 to 150,000 distinct CDR3 sequences, roughly 94% occurring once. Source material: CD8+ T cells from PBMCs. The receptors come from a human donor in good health. Both conserved end residues are part of each CDR3. The order of the fields is D gene, J gene, V gene, CDR3 protein, CDR3 DNA. The D gene is left open where the match is weak.

TRBD2 TRBJ2-5 TRBV20-1 CSARPTSGRRETQYF TGCAGTGCTAGACCGACTAGCGGGAGGAGGGAGACCCAGTACTTC
- TRBJ1-1 TRBV28 CASRTGTTNTEAFF TGTGCCAGCAGAACCGGGACGACGAACACTGAAGCTTTCTTT
- TRBJ2-1 TRBV4-3 CASSQDSATSSNEQFF TGCGCCAGCAGCCAAGACAGTGCGACTAGTAGCAATGAGCAGTTCTTC
- TRBJ1-4 TRBV7-3 CASSLSAGNEKLFF TGTGCCAGCAGCTTATCGGCAGGGAATGAAAAACTGTTTTTT
TRBD2 TRBJ2-1 TRBV30 CAWSHLAGADEQFF TGTGCCTGGAGTCATCTAGCGGGAGCGGATGAGCAGTTCTTC
TRBD1 TRBJ1-2 TRBV20-1 CSAPDRVYGYTF TGCAGTGCCCCAGACAGGGTCTATGGCTACACCTTC
- TRBJ1-5 TRBV6-2/TRBV6-3 CASSYKGGEQPQHF TGTGCCAGCAGTTACAAGGGGGGTGAGCAGCCCCAGCATTTT
- TRBJ2-7 TRBV4-3 CASSQDGVYEQYF TGCGCCAGCAGCCAAGATGGGGTCTACGAGCAGTACTTC
- TRBJ2-3 TRBV7-9 CASSSDYTDTQYF TGTGCCAGCAGTTCCGACTATACAGATACGCAGTATTTT
- TRBJ2-5 TRBV29-1 CSVWGVGESDQETQYF TGCAGCGTGTGGGGAGTGGGGGAGTCGGACCAGGAGACCCAGTACTTC